This is a list of T cell receptor beta chains from one sample in a study of post-analysis software for immune sequencing data. TCRdb itself ran the PCR reads through MiXCR, one entry per CDR3 protein. The data contain 150,000 or so distinct CDR3 sequences, approximately 35% of them singletons. The sample here was blood, taken after autologous hematopoietic stem cell transplantation. The receptors derive from a girl aged 5-17 years with multiple sclerosis. CDR3s include the opening cysteine and the closing phenylalanine or tryptophan. A D gene is named only where the DNA matches it firmly. Clone sizes are given selectively: once, few, many, or a class where the clone is expanded.

size,J,V,D,CDR3,DNA
.,TRBJ2-3,TRBV20-1,TRBD2,CSARRAGGRRDTQYF,TGCAGTGCCCGTCGAGCGGGAGGCCGTAGAGATACGCAGTATTTT
few,TRBJ2-7,TRBV29-1,.,CSVEEDDSYEQYF,TGCAGCGTTGAAGAAGATGACTCCTACGAGCAGTACTTC
.,TRBJ2-7,TRBV9,TRBD2,CASSKGLAAYEQYF,TGTGCCAGCAGCAAGGGACTAGCGGCCTACGAGCAGTACTTC
many,TRBJ1-1,TRBV27,.,CASSPTANTEAFF,TGTGCCAGCAGTCCTACAGCGAACACTGAAGCTTTCTTT
few,TRBJ2-7,TRBV28,.,CASSSQDRFGEQYF,TGTGCCAGCAGTTCTCAAGACAGGTTCGGCGAGCAGTACTTC
.,TRBJ2-1,TRBV29-1,TRBD2,CSVEDPIGFAGAGNEQFF,TGCAGCGTTGAAGATCCCATTGGTTTCGCGGGAGCTGGAAATGAGCAGTTCTTC
.,TRBJ2-3,TRBV4-2,.,CASSSSPFPDTQYF,TGTGCCAGCAGCTCCTCGCCGTTCCCAGATACGCAGTATTTT
few,TRBJ2-3,TRBV6-6,.,CASRPLRTNIDTQYF,TGTGCCAGCAGACCCCTTCGGACAAACATAGATACGCAGTATTTT
few,TRBJ2-7,TRBV28,TRBD1,CASSLEGQGSEQYF,TGTGCCAGCAGTTTAGAGGGACAGGGCTCCGAGCAGTACTTC
few,TRBJ2-3,TRBV4-3,.,CASSQDHPLQASSYTDTQYF,TGCGCCAGCAGCCAAGATCACCCTTTACAGGCGTCTAGCTACACAGATACGCAGTATTTT
few,TRBJ1-2,TRBV7-9,.,CASSHKGSPHGYTF,TGTGCCAGCAGCCATAAGGGTTCCCCCCATGGCTACACCTTC
few,TRBJ2-7,TRBV20-1,TRBD1,CSARAVGAGGIYEQYF,TGCAGTGCTAGAGCGGTCGGGGCAGGGGGCATCTACGAGCAGTACTTC
many,TRBJ2-3,TRBV20-1,.,CSARERVSTDTQYF,TGCAGTGCTAGAGAGCGGGTTTCCACAGATACGCAGTATTTT
.,TRBJ2-7,TRBV28,.,CASSFTGHQGYNEQYF,TGTGCCAGCAGTTTCACGGGACACCAGGGATACAATGAGCAGTACTTC
.,TRBJ1-2,TRBV6-5,.,CASRPDRLGGYTF,TGTGCCAGCAGACCCGACAGGTTGGGGGGCTACACCTTC
.,TRBJ2-1,TRBV6-5,.,CASTKGLVRFF,TGTGCCAGCACAAAGGGGCTAGTCAGGTTCTTC
.,TRBJ1-4,TRBV20-1,.,CSARDLTWGWGSTNEKLFF,TGCAGTGCTAGAGACCTTACGTGGGGCTGGGGTTCAACTAATGAAAAACTGTTTTTT
many,TRBJ2-7,TRBV6-6,TRBD2,CASSSLLQQRECEQYF,TGTGCCAGCAGTTCCCTTCTCCAACAGCGGGAGTGCGAGCAGTACTTC
many,TRBJ1-6,TRBV12-3/TRBV12-4,TRBD1,CASRTGTVNNSPLHF,TGTGCCAGCAGGACAGGGACTGTGAATAATTCACCCCTCCACTTT
.,TRBJ2-3,TRBV6-1,TRBD1,CASSFQGGTDTQYF,TGTGCCAGCAGTTTCCAGGGGGGCACAGATACGCAGTATTTT
few,TRBJ2-5,TRBV15,.,CATGTPYQETQYF,TGTGCCACCGGGACTCCGTACCAAGAGACCCAGTACTTC
few,TRBJ2-1,TRBV10-3,TRBD2,CATCSGMTSYNEQFF,TGTGCCACCTGTAGCGGGATGACCTCCTACAATGAGCAGTTCTTC
.,TRBJ1-4,TRBV30,TRBD1,CAWGGQRSEKLFF,TGTGCCTGGGGGGGACAGAGGAGCGAAAAACTGTTTTTT
.,TRBJ2-7,TRBV4-1,TRBD2,CASSQPRLAGGTYEQYF,TGCGCCAGCAGCCAACCCCGACTAGCGGGAGGAACCTACGAGCAGTACTTC
.,TRBJ1-1,TRBV27,TRBD1,CASSFGQGATEAFF,TGTGCCAGCAGTTTTGGACAGGGGGCGACTGAAGCTTTCTTT
.,TRBJ1-2,TRBV9,.,CASSVDSQGYGYTF,TGTGCCAGCAGCGTAGATTCCCAGGGCTATGGCTACACCTTC
.,TRBJ2-6,TRBV6-2/TRBV6-3,TRBD1,CASSYLTGVGANVLTF,TGTGCCAGCAGTTACCTCACAGGGGTCGGGGCCAACGTCCTGACTTTC
.,TRBJ2-7,TRBV20-1,.,CSARTRREIYEQYF,TGCAGTGCTAGAACCCGCCGGGAGATCTACGAGCAGTACTTC
.,TRBJ2-7,TRBV25-1,TRBD2,CASSGIGTSETYEQYF,TGTGCCAGCAGTGGGATCGGGACTAGCGAGACCTACGAGCAGTACTTC
.,TRBJ2-1,TRBV7-6,TRBD2,CASSLGLAGGLGTYNEQFF,TGTGCCAGCAGCCTAGGGCTAGCGGGAGGGCTGGGGACCTACAATGAGCAGTTCTTC
.,TRBJ2-1,TRBV7-9,.,CASSLVTNYYNEQCF,TGTGCCAGCAGCTTAGTGACCAATTACTACAATGAGCAGTGCTTC
many,TRBJ2-5,TRBV28,TRBD2,CASSSPTGLAGRETQYF,TGTGCCAGCAGCTCTCCCACGGGACTAGCGGGACGAGAGACCCAGTACTTC
.,TRBJ1-4,TRBV7-9,.,CASSRGFSNEKLFF,TGTGCCAGCAGCAGAGGGTTTTCTAATGAAAAACTGTTTTTT
.,TRBJ1-1,TRBV20-1,.,CSARVGAVNTEAFF,TGCAGTGCCCGCGTCGGGGCAGTGAACACTGAAGCTTTCTTT
.,TRBJ2-1,TRBV20-1,TRBD2,CSASPLADSPYNEQFF,TGCAGTGCTAGTCCCCTAGCGGACTCTCCCTACAATGAGCAGTTCTTC
.,TRBJ2-3,TRBV10-3,TRBD2,CVISRLASPEVDTQYF,TGTGTCATCAGTCGACTAGCTTCCCCCGAGGTAGATACGCAGTATTTT
.,TRBJ2-7,TRBV7-9,.,CASSYPRHEQYF,TGTGCCAGCAGCTACCCTAGACACGAGCAGTACTTC
once,TRBJ1-4,TRBV6-1,.,CASSDDSVNEKLFF,TGTGCCAGCAGTGATGACAGCGTTAATGAAAAACTGTTTTTT
few,TRBJ1-2,TRBV12-3/TRBV12-4,.,CASTLLGWGYGYTF,TGTGCCAGCACCCTTTTGGGGTGGGGATATGGCTACACCTTC
.,TRBJ2-3,TRBV20-1,TRBD2,CSASTSGTDTQYF,TGCAGTGCTAGCACTAGCGGCACAGATACGCAGTATTTT
.,TRBJ1-4,TRBV18,.,CASSPGTGGGEKLFF,TGTGCCAGCTCACCAGGAACGGGTGGAGGAGAAAAACTGTTTTTT
few,TRBJ2-5,TRBV20-1,.,CSARLAQETQYF,TGCAGTGCTAGATTAGCACAAGAGACCCAGTACTTC
.,TRBJ2-7,TRBV14,.,CASSQDFGYYEQYF,TGTGCCAGCAGCCAAGATTTTGGGTATTACGAGCAGTACTTC
.,TRBJ1-2,TRBV7-9,TRBD1,CASSPRDRDYGYTF,TGTGCCAGCAGCCCCCGGGACAGGGACTATGGCTACACCTTC